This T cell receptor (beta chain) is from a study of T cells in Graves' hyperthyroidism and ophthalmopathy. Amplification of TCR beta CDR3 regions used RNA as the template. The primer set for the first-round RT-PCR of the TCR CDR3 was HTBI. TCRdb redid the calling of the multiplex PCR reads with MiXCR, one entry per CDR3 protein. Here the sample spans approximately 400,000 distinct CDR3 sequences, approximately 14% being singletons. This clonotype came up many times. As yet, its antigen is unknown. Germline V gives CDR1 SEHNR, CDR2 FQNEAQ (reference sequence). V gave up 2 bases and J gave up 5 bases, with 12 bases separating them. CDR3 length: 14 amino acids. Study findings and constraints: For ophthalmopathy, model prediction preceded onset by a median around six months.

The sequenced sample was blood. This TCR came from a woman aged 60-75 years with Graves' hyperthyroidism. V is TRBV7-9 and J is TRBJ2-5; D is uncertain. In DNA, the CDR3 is TGTGCCAGCAGCTTAACCCTCGGGCGGGAGACCCAGTACTTC. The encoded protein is CASSLTLGRETQYF.